This section outlines one T cell receptor (beta chain) sequence together with its context. In the study's own analysis: Counts of nucleated cells, estimated from reference gene primer amplification, were obtained. This table comes from immunoSEQ multiplex PCR, and its TCRdb copy is limited to in-frame clones, with some not included. V and J calls and clone size are given by that table; D and trimming were obtained from the DNA. The data contain 250,000 to 300,000 clones, 70% to 90% of them singletons. The data were obtained in a study of blood T cell repertoires in COVID-19. The CDR3 loop spans 15 amino acids. The V end was cut by 5 bases, the J end by 3 bases, with 16 bases between. In germline, CDR1 is SEHNR, CDR2 FQNEAQ (reference sequence).

J is TRBJ1-2 and V is TRBV7-9; D not certain. This TCR was recovered from a man in his forties or fifties with active or convalescent COVID-19. The specimen sequenced was peripheral blood. CDR3 sequence: CASSLHNNPHYGYTF. CDR3 in DNA: TGTGCCAGCAGCCTTCATAACAACCCGCACTATGGCTACACCTTC.